Presented here are 26 T cell receptor beta chains from one specimen sequenced in a study of cytomegalovirus exposure and HLA in healthy donors. The study ran its PCR with 60 Vbeta and 13 Jbeta primers. The protocol was immunoSEQ multiplex PCR, while the TCRdb copy is restricted to in-frame clones and leaves out a portion. The sample lists 35,000 to 45,000 clones, 50% occurring once. Input material: PBMCs. These receptors all come from a human donor in good health.

The table lists this clone with a few counts. The V gene is TRBV7-7, the J gene TRBJ2-1, with 9 bases aligning to TRBD2. CDR1 and CDR2 (germline): SSHAT, FNYEAQ (reference sequence). The length of the CDR3 is 14 residues. This CDR3 is CASGRGGLGNEQFF. CDR3 sequence (DNA): TGTGCTAGCGGGCGGGGGGGCCTAGGCAATGAGCAGTTCTTC.

This clone came up a few times. Here the CDR3 DNA reads TGTGCCAGCAGTTCGGGGGGGCCGACAGATACGCAGTATTTT. Its protein is CASSSGGPTDTQYF. The chain joins TRBV6-1 to TRBJ2-3, with 8 bases aligning to TRBD2. Germline CDR1 and CDR2: MNHNS and SASEGT. The CDR3 sequence is 14 residues long. Trimming cost V 5 bases and J 3 bases; bases outside gene matches: 4.

The V and J genes are TRBV30 and TRBJ2-2, with 13 bases lining up with TRBD2. Trimming cost V 3 bases and J 5 bases; bases outside gene matches: 6. In germline, CDR1 is GTSNPN, CDR2 SVGIG (reference sequence). This CDR3 has 16 residues. The CDR3 region is CAWRLAGGRRTGELFF. In DNA, the CDR3 is TGTGCCTGGAGACTAGCGGGAGGGCGAAGGACCGGGGAGCTGTTTTTT.

The chain employs TRBV9 and TRBJ2-1; D perhaps matches TRBD2 (5 bases). The CDR3 runs to 14 residues. The germline V gene has CDR1 SGDLS and CDR2 YYNGEE. V was clipped by 3 bases and J by 2 bases, with 9 bases between them. CDR3 residues: CASSGGLTYNEQFF. Written as DNA, the CDR3 is TGTGCCAGCAGCGGAGGACTTACCTACAATGAGCAGTTCTTC.

V usage is TRBV28 and J usage is TRBJ2-1; 12 bases fit TRBD2. The junction had 1 base not matched to a gene; V was cut back by 2 bases and J by 5 bases. CDR3 length: 15 residues. Germline CDR1 MDHEN, CDR2 SYDVKM. The CDR3 nucleotides read TGTGCCAGCAGTTTACTAGCGGGAGGGGACAATGAGCAGTTCTTC. As protein: CASSLLAGGDNEQFF.

This clone was observed a few times. V gene TRBV28 combines with J gene TRBJ1-2; the D gene is possibly TRBD1 (6 bases). Trimming left V 1 base short and J 4 bases short, with 13 bases between. Germline V CDR1 and CDR2: MDHEN, SYDVKM. The CDR3 consists of 15 residues. The CDR3 reads CASSLLPGQLYGYTF. The CDR3 DNA reads as TGTGCCAGCAGTTTATTACCCGGACAGCTCTATGGCTACACCTTC.

The chain is built from TRBV5-6 and TRBJ2-3; 13 nucleotides line up with TRBD2. CDR3 size: 16 residues. V was clipped by 2 bases and J by 4 bases; unmatched bases: 4. Germline CDR1 SGHDT, CDR2 YYEEEE. CDR3 protein: CASSFRTSGRPDTQYF. The CDR3 nucleotides read TGTGCCAGCAGCTTTAGGACTAGCGGGAGACCAGATACGCAGTATTTT.

The V call is TRBV15, the J call TRBJ2-2; TRBD1 is a possible D gene (5 bases). This CDR3 has 16 amino acids. Germline-derived CDR1 and CDR2 are LNHNV and YYDKDF (reference sequence). Trimming removed 3 bases from V and 4 bases from J, with 15 bases in between. In DNA, the CDR3 is TGTGCCACCAGCAGGGACACCCGCTCGTTCACCGGGGAGCTGTTTTTT. Protein: CATSRDTRSFTGELFF.

V is TRBV5-1 and J is TRBJ2-5; the D gene is possibly TRBD2 (7 bases). Germline V gives CDR1 SGHRS, CDR2 YFSETQ. Trimming removed 0 bases from V and 2 bases from J, with 14 bases in between. CDR3 size: 16 residues. CDR3 DNA: TGCGCCAGCAGCTTGGATGGGGGGGGACAACAAGAGACCCAGTACTTC. This encodes CASSLDGGGQQETQYF.

This clone was found a few times. The gene calls are TRBV7-9 and TRBJ1-4; possible D gene TRBD1, 6 bases. V gave up 1 base and J gave up 6 bases, with 9 bases separating them. This CDR3 comprises 14 residues. Germline V gives CDR1 SEHNR, CDR2 FQNEAQ (reference sequence). CDR3 nucleotides: TGTGCCAGCAGCTTAGAACAGGGCTATGAAAAACTGTTTTTT. Protein sequence: CASSLEQGYEKLFF. The entire variable domain, with the rest obtained from reference TRBV7-9 and TRBJ1-4, is as follows: DTGVSQNPRHKITKRGQNVTFRCDPISEHNRLYWYRQTLGQGPEFLTYFQNEAQLEKSRLLSDRFSAERPKGSFSTLEIQRTEQGDSAMYLCASSLEQGYEKLFFGSGTQLSVL.

V usage is TRBV5-5 and J usage is TRBJ1-2, with a weak D call TRBD1 (6 bases). Trimming pared 2 bases from V and 2 bases from J, leaving 10 bases between. The CDR3 loop spans 14 amino acids. Germline CDR1 SGHKS, CDR2 YYEKEE (reference sequence). The CDR3 protein is CASSFGGLNYGYTF. In DNA, the CDR3 is TGTGCCAGCAGCTTCGGGGGGCTGAACTATGGCTACACCTTC.

The chain recombines TRBV9 with TRBJ2-1; 9 bases are a match to TRBD1. V lost 4 bases and J lost 5; bases outside the gene matches: 7. This CDR3 spans 15 amino acids. The germline V gene encodes CDR1 SGDLS and CDR2 YYNGEE. CDR3 coding DNA: TGTGCCAGCAGCTTCCGGGACAGGGCCGACAATGAGCAGTTCTTC. The encoded protein is CASSFRDRADNEQFF.

The chain joins TRBV4-3 to TRBJ2-5; 9 bases are a match to TRBD1. Germline V gene data show CDR1 as LGHNA and CDR2 as YSLEER. The CDR3 extends over 16 amino acids. V trimming: 0 bases; J trimming: 2 bases; junction bases outside the gene matches: 4. For the CDR3, the DNA is TGCGCCAGCAGCCAAGAGCCCGACAGGGGGCAAGAGACCCAGTACTTC. Translating gives CASSQEPDRGQETQYF.

The rearrangement joins TRBV7-3 to TRBJ2-1; possible D gene TRBD2, 5 bases. Trimming pared 5 bases from V and 5 bases from J, leaving 16 bases between. Germline values: CDR1 SGHTA, CDR2 FQGTGA. This CDR3 spans 15 amino acids. As DNA, the CDR3 is TGTGCCAGCAGCCGGTTTGGTAGCGTCAACAATGAGCAGTTCTTC. Translated, it gives CASSRFGSVNNEQFF.

The CDR3 nucleotides are TGTGCCAGCAGCTTAGTGGAGGCAGGACTAGCGGGAGAAGCAGATACGCAGTATTTT. This sequence encodes CASSLVEAGLAGEADTQYF. V is TRBV7-9 and J is TRBJ2-3; TRBD2 matches 13 bases. The V and J ends lost 1 base and 4 bases, in that order; junction bases with no gene match: 11. The CDR3 length is 19 residues. Germline CDR1 SEHNR, CDR2 FQNEAQ (reference sequence).

The J gene is TRBJ1-5, the V gene TRBV6-5; D is unclear. Trimming stripped 5 bases from V and 3 bases from J, with 11 bases between. CDR3 length equals 14 residues. Germline V lookup: CDR1 MNHEY, CDR2 SVGAGI. The CDR3: CASSESGNNQPQHF. CDR3 in DNA: TGTGCCAGCAGTGAATCCGGTAACAATCAGCCCCAGCATTTT.

This clone was recorded a few times. The V and J genes are TRBV7-8 and TRBJ2-3; maybe TRBD1 (6 bases). This CDR3 has 13 residues. Trimming took 2 bases from V and 4 from J, leaving 7 bases between them. CDR1 is SGHVS and CDR2 is FQNEAQ in the germline V gene. Written as DNA, the CDR3 is TGTGCCAGCAGCTTAAAGGGGGCAGATACGCAGTATTTT. Protein product: CASSLKGADTQYF.

The chain employs TRBV6-4 and TRBJ1-5; TRBD1 matches at 10 bases. The CDR3 contains 14 residues. Germline V gene lookup returns CDR1 MRHNA and CDR2 SNTAGT. J was trimmed by 7 bases and V by 8 bases; bases with no gene match: 8. The CDR3 nucleotides are TGTGCCAGCGCCCTGACAGGGGGCGGACAGCCCCAGCATTTT. This gives the protein CASALTGGGQPQHF.

Concerning this clone: Germline is not matched at one junction end, which may reflect a read error. V gene TRBV7-2 combines with J gene TRBJ1-1; 9 nucleotides line up with TRBD1. Germline CDR1 reads SGHTA; CDR2 reads FQGNSA. There are 14 residues in the CDR3. CDR3 coding DNA: TGTGCCGGCAGCTTACAGGGGGCTCGGACTGAAGCTTTCTTT. Its translation is CAGSLQGARTEAFF. The full variable domain, rest sourced from reference TRBV7-2 and TRBJ1-1, is GAGVSQSPSNKVTEKGKDVELRCDPISGHTALYWYRQSLGQGLEFLIYFQGNSAPDKSGLPSDRFSAERTGGSVSTLTIQRTQQEDSAVYLCAGSLQGARTEAFFGQGTRLTVV.

A few counts support this clone. This rearrangement joins TRBV7-9 to TRBJ2-1; 7 nucleotides agree with TRBD2. Trimming cost V 1 base and J 9 bases; bases outside gene matches: 12. CDR3 length: 16 amino acids. CDR1 and CDR2 (germline): SEHNR, FQNEAQ (reference sequence). CDR3 in amino acids: CASSLVRLGRDGEQFF. CDR3 coding DNA: TGTGCCAGCAGCTTAGTGCGCCTGGGGAGGGACGGTGAGCAGTTCTTC.

The chain links TRBV6-5 to TRBJ1-1, with 9 bases aligning to TRBD1. Unmatched junction bases numbered 9, after V lost 6 bases and J lost 4 bases. Looked up from germline, CDR1 is MNHEY and CDR2 is SVGAGI. CDR3 size: 15 residues. The CDR3 DNA follows: TGTGCCAGCAGGCTACAGGGGGCGTTGTCCACTGAAGCTTTCTTT. Its protein product is CASRLQGALSTEAFF.

The genes are TRBV15 and TRBJ2-2, with 10 nucleotides matching TRBD1. The CDR3 covers 17 residues. In germline, CDR1 is LNHNV, CDR2 YYDKDF (reference sequence). V was pared by 0 bases and J by 4 bases, with 5 bases of the junction left unmatched. The CDR3 DNA reads TGTGCCACCAGCAGAGATCGACAGGGGGCCACCACCGGGGAGCTGTTTTTT. This encodes CATSRDRQGATTGELFF.

CDR3 amino acids: CASTPGGQGARGYTF. CDR3 DNA: TGTGCCAGTACCCCGGGAGGACAGGGGGCGCGGGGCTACACCTTC. This chain connects TRBV19 to TRBJ1-2; 11 bases fit TRBD1. CDR3 length: 15 amino acids. The germline CDR1 and CDR2 sequences are LNHDA and SQIVND (reference sequence). Trimming cost V 7 bases and J 8 bases; bases outside gene matches: 12.

This clone appeared a few times. The rearrangement links TRBV10-3 to TRBJ2-7, with D unclear. The germline V and J ends were trimmed by 11 bases and 1 base, with 24 bases remaining between them. Germline assignment: CDR1 ENHRY and CDR2 SYGVKD. The CDR3 has 16 residues. In DNA form, the CDR3 reads TGTGCCTCATCTCGTCCCGGGTCCCTCCCTTCCTACGAGCAGTACTTC. Residues: CASSRPGSLPSYEQYF.

This sequence joins TRBV6-5 and TRBJ1-3; D not resolved. The ends were cut back, 5 bases at V and 0 bases at J, with 8 bases in the middle. The CDR3 length is 14 residues. Germline CDR1 reads MNHEY; CDR2 reads SVGAGI. CDR3 DNA: TGTGCCAGCAGTGGACTGGTCTCTGGAAACACCATATATTTT. This codes for CASSGLVSGNTIYF.

This sequence joins TRBV5-4 and TRBJ2-2; 9 bases match TRBD2. Germline CDR1 SGHNT, CDR2 YYREEE (reference sequence). This CDR3 is 15 amino acids long. V lost 1 base to trimming and J lost 6 bases; unmatched junction nucleotides: 4. The CDR3 here is CASSLMGTSSGELFF. CDR3 nucleotides: TGTGCCAGCAGCTTGATGGGGACTAGCTCCGGGGAGCTGTTTTTT.